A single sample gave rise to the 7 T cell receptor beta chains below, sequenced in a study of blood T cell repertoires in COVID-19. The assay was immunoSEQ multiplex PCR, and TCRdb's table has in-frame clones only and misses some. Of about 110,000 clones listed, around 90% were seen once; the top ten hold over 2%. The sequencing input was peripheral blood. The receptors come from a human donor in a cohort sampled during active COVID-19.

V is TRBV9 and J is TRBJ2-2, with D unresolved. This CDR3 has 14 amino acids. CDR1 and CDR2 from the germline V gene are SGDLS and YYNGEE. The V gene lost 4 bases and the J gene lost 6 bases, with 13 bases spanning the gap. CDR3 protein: CASSLSSGSGELFF. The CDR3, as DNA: TGTGCCAGCAGCCTGAGTTCCGGGTCCGGGGAGCTGTTTTTT.

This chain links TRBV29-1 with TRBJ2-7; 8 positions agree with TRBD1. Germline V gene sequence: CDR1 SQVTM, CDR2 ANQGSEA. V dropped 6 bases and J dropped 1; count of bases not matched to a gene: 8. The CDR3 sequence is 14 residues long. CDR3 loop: CSVRPQGASYEQYF. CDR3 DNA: TGCAGCGTAAGGCCCCAGGGGGCATCCTACGAGCAGTACTTC.

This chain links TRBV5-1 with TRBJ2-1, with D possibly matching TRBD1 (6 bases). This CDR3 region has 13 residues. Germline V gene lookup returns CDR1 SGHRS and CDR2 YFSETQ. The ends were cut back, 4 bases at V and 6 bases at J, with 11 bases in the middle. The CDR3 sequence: CASSLGTPNEQFF. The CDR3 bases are TGCGCCAGCAGCCTCGGGACACCCAATGAGCAGTTCTTC.

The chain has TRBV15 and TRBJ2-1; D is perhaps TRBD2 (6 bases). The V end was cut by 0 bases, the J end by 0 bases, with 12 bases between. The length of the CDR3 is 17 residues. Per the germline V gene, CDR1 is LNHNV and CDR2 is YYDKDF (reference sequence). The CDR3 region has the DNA TGTGCCACCAGCAGAGATCAGGCGGGGAGCTCCTACAATGAGCAGTTCTTC. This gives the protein CATSRDQAGSSYNEQFF.

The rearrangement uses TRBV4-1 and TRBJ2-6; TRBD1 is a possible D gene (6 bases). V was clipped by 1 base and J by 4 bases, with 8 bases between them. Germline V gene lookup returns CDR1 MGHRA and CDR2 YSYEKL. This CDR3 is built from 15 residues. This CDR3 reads CASSQGQAGANVLTF. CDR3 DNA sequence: TGCGCCAGCAGCCAAGGACAGGCCGGGGCCAACGTCCTGACTTTC.

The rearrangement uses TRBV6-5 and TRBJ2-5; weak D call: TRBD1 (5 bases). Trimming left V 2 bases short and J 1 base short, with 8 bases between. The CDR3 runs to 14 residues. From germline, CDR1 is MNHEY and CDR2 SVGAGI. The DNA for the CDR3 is TGTGCCAGCAGTTACCCAGGGCCCCAAGAGACCCAGTACTTC. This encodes CASSYPGPQETQYF.

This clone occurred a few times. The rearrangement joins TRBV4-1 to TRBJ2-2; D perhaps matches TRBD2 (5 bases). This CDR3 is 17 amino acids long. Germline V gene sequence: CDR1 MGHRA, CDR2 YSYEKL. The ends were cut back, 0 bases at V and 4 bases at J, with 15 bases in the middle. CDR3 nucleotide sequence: TGCGCCAGCAGCCAAGACACGGGTGGGAGAGCCACCGGGGAGCTGTTTTTT. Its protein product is CASSQDTGGRATGELFF.